This T cell receptor (beta chain) was sequenced in a study of T cell responses to AZD1222 COVID-19 vaccine (dated by TCRdb to the early 2020s). Study-wide context: Because spike-specific TCR depth and breadth did not differ between the two schedules, AZD1222 recipients who got a second dose at roughly 4 weeks were pooled with those who got a second dose at roughly 12 weeks. A total of 233 trial participants underwent TCR sequencing, of whom more than 200 had received two doses of AZD1222 and around 25 had received two doses of the MenACWY control vaccine. Enrollment into the trials was organized by age into subgroups of 18-55, 56-69 and 70-plus years, and those subgroups contained roughly 150, 30 and 60 TCR-sequenced participants, respectively. Study-wide findings and limitations: No day 14 peak-response samples were available, so repertoires were characterized only after the peak T cell response. Reportedly, close to half of the unique spike-specific TCRs recognized epitopes lying outside the regions that are mutated in the B.1.351 and B.1.1.7 variants. Spike-specific TCR breadth and depth rose significantly after two AZD1222 doses compared with day 0 and with MenACWY recipients. Participants were mostly white British and included more females than males, and it was suggested by the authors that clonal diversity may have been underestimated. Vaccine-associated CD4 TCRs spanned the whole spike protein, with dominant responses in regions 160-218 and 743-854. The 56-69-year group was small, and its depth increase did not reach significance, likely because of low power. Conclusions about previously exposed vaccinees are limited, since just five or six AZD1222 recipients were seropositive for SARS-CoV-2 at baseline.

The time point label, as the study defines it: baseline before first vaccination. Samples from vaccinated people were obtained from the UK trials COV001 and COV002, which included a single-blind randomized controlled phase 2/3 trial of AZD1222 (ChAdOx1 nCoV-19) in healthy adults. For TCRbeta chain sequencing, PBMC samples from trial participants were taken at day 0 and at day 28 after the second dose. About this clone itself: It has no known antigen specificity. No much larger clone is present one base from it, and per-base qualities are unavailable.

Trimming removed 2 bases from V and 2 bases from J; the gene matches leave 5 bases unexplained. The CDR1 and CDR2 encoded by the germline V gene (reference sequence) are MNHEY and SMNVEV. The CDR3 holds 15 amino acids from the cysteine to the phenylalanine. Only the CDR3 region is kept as DNA, spanning 45 bases read in frame from base 1. The CDR3 regions of human TCRbeta chains were analyzed by immunosequencing. In the paper's pipeline: Repertoire TCRs were matched against a reference library of SARS-CoV-2-specific TCRs generated with the MIRA antigen-specificity platform. Breadth was defined as the fraction of unique TCRs that were SARS-CoV-2-associated, and depth was defined as the fraction of total T cells that were SARS-CoV-2-associated. Using the MIRA data, each spike-specific TCR was assigned both to the spike region to which the TCR was reactive and to a CD4 or CD8 class. Log10-transformed breadth and depth values were compared by one-way ANOVA with Sidak's multiple comparisons tests. This immuneACCESS table, as held by TCRdb, lists in-frame sequences with V and J called but not all clones. Of the missing ones, under half trace to an unresolved V gene in checked studies; the others have no known cause. From that table come the V and J calls and clone size; the DNA was used to work out D and trimming. The sample table shows approximately 140,000 clones, and roughly nine tenths are seen once. The ten largest clones take up 2.9% of the sample.

The source was peripheral blood, collected on day 0 of AZD1222 vaccination. The sequence joins TRBV27 to TRBJ1-1; a stretch of 7 junction bases matches TRBD1. The sequence derives from an adult in good health. The CDR3 here reads CASSLRQGTNTEAFF. The nucleotide sequence is TGTGCCAGCAGTTTACGACAGGGAACAAACACTGAAGCTTTCTTT.